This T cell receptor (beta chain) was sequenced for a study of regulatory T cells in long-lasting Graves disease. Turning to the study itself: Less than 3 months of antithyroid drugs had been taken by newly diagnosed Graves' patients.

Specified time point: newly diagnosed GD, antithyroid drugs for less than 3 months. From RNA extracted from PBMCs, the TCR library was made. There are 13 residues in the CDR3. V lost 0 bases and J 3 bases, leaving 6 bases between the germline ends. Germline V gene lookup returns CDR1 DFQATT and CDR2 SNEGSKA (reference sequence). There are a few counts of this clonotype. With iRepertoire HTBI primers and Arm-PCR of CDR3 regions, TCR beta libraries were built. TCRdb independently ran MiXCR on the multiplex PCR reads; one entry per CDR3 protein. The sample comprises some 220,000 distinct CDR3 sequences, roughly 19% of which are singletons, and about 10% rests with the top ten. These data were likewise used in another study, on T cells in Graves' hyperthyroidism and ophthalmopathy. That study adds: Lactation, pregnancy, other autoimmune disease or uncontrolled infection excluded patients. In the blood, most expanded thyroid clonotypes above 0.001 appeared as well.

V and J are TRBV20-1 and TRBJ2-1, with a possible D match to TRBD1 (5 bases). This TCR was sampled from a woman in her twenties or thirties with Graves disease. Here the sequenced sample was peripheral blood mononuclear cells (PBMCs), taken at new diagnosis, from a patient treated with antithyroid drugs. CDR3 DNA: TGCAGTGCTAGAGAGGGGCGCTACAATGAGCAGTTCTTC. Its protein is CSAREGRYNEQFF.